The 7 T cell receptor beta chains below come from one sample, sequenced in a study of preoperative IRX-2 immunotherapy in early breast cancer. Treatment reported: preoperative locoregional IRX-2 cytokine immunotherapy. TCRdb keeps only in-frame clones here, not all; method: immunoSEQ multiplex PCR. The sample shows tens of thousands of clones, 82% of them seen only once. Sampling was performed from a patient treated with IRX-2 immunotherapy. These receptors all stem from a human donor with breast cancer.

The CDR3 DNA sequence: TGTGCCAGCAGCCAAGAAAGGCTGGGTGGCGGCTACACCTTC. It codes for CASSQERLGGGYTF. The chain combines TRBV7-1 with TRBJ1-2; D call uncertain. TRBV7-1 qualifies as an ORF whose function is uncertain. V was cut by 5 bases and J by 8 bases, with 18 bases left in between. The CDR3 sequence is 14 residues long.

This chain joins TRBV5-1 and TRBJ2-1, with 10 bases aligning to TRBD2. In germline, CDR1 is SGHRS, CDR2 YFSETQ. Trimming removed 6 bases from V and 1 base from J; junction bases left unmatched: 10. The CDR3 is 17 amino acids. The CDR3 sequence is CASTLASGGPSYNEQFF. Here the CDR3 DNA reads TGCGCCAGCACGTTGGCTAGCGGGGGACCTTCCTACAATGAGCAGTTCTTC.

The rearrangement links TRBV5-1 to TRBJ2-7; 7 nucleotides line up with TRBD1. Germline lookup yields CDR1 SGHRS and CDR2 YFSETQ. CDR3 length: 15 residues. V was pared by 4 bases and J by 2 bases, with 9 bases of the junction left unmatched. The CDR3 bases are TGCGCCAGCAGCCGCTTCAGGGGGTTAACCTACGAGCAGTACTTC. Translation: CASSRFRGLTYEQYF.

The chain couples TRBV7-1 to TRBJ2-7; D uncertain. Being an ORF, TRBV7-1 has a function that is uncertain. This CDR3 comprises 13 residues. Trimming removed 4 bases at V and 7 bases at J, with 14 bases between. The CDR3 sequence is CASSYRPDGEQYF. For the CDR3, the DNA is TGTGCCAGCAGCTATCGGCCGGACGGTGAGCAGTACTTC.

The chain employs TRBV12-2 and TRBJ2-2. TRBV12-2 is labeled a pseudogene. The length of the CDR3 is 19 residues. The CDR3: CASRPEVPDGRTNTEELFF. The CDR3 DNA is TGTGCAAGTCGCCCAGAAGTCCCGGACGGGCGTACGAACACCGAGGAGCTGTTTTTT.

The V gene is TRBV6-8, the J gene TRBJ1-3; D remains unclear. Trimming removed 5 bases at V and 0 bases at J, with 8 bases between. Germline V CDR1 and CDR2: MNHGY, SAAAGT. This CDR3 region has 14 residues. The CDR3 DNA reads TGTGCCAGCAGTGGCAGTGTCTCTGGAAACACCATATATTTT. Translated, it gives CASSGSVSGNTIYF.

This chain's CDR3 is CASSYSARGWGGYTF. In DNA form, the CDR3 reads TGTGCCAGCAGTTACTCGGCCAGGGGGTGGGGTGGCTACACCTTC. V and J are TRBV6-8 and TRBJ1-2; 7 bases are a match to TRBD1. This CDR3 spans 15 amino acids. Looked up from germline, CDR1 is MNHGY and CDR2 is SAAAGT. Losses at the gene ends were 0 bases for V and 7 bases for J; bases not matched to a gene: 8.